One and the same sample provided the 29 T cell receptor beta chains below, sequenced in a study of long-term antiretroviral therapy in people with HIV. A v3.0 immunoSEQ assay was performed at survey level. Assay: immunoSEQ multiplex PCR; the TCRdb copy retains only in-frame clones and omits some. The data hold 15,000 to 20,000 clones, with roughly 72% observed a single time. Sequenced here: unsorted PBMCs, sampled roughly 2.4 years before starting antiretroviral therapy. These receptors originate from a woman between 45 and 65 years old with HIV.

The J gene is TRBJ1-1, the V gene TRBV27; D gene uncertain. The CDR3 runs to 16 residues. Trimming pared 4 bases from V and 0 bases from J, leaving 15 bases between. Germline assignment: CDR1 MNHEY and CDR2 SMNVEV (reference sequence). The CDR3 nucleotides are TGTGCCAGCAGTTCTCTACAGTCACCAATGAACACTGAAGCTTTCTTT. This translates into CASSSLQSPMNTEAFF.

This chain links TRBV5-8 with TRBJ1-1; D gene unclear. Germline-derived CDR1 and CDR2 are SGHTS and YDEGEE. The CDR3 extends over 14 amino acids. V lost 3 bases to trimming and J lost 3 bases, with 12 bases between them. CDR3 amino acids: CASSWTRIDTEAFF. Written as DNA, the CDR3 is TGTGCCAGCAGCTGGACGAGGATCGACACTGAAGCTTTCTTT. The whole variable domain, remainder taken from reference TRBV5-8 and TRBJ1-1, is EAGVTQSPTHLIKTRGQQATLRCSPISGHTSVYWYQQALGLGLQFLLWYDEGEERNRGNFPPRFSGRQFPNYSSELNVNALELEDSALYLCASSWTRIDTEAFFGQGTRLTVV.

The J gene is TRBJ1-4, the V gene TRBV7-9; no firm D call. CDR3 size: 17 residues. Germline-derived CDR1 and CDR2 are SEHNR and FQNEAQ (reference sequence). V was trimmed by 1 base and J by 1 base, leaving 13 bases between them. The CDR3 bases are TGTGCCAGCAGCTTAGGGGCGTTTGGGGTAACTAATGAAAAACTGTTTTTT. Its protein product is CASSLGAFGVTNEKLFF.

The chain couples TRBV25-1 to TRBJ1-6, with D uncertain. V lost 4 bases and J 5 bases, leaving 6 bases between the germline ends. The CDR3 covers 13 residues. CDR1 is MGHDK and CDR2 is SYGVNS in the germline V gene. CDR3 in amino acids: CASSGTNNSPLHF. DNA for the CDR3: TGTGCCAGCAGTGGGACCAATAATTCACCCCTCCACTTT.

The chain joins TRBV5-8 to TRBJ1-6; D gene unclear. V lost 6 bases to trimming and J lost 5 bases, with 15 bases between them. The CDR3 runs 15 residues. The germline V gene encodes CDR1 SGHTS and CDR2 YDEGEE. The CDR3 region is CASTNLGRNNSPLHF. CDR3 sequence (DNA): TGTGCCAGCACCAATCTAGGGAGGAATAATTCACCCCTCCACTTT.

The V and J genes are TRBV6-1 and TRBJ1-5; D gene unclear. Between the trimmed V and J ends, which lost 4 bases and 2 bases, there was a span of 15 bases. CDR1 is MNHNS and CDR2 is SASEGT in the germline V gene. The CDR3 has 16 amino acids. DNA for the CDR3: TGTGCCAGCAGTGGCCTTTCGGGGAAAGGCAATCAGCCCCAGCATTTT. Translating it yields CASSGLSGKGNQPQHF.

This clone has just one count. The chain links TRBV13 to TRBJ1-2; possible D gene TRBD1, 5 bases. The germline V gene has CDR1 PRHDT and CDR2 FYEKMQ (reference sequence). The CDR3 is 14 residues long. Between the trimmed V and J ends, which lost 5 bases and 8 bases, there was a span of 18 bases. The CDR3 sequence is CASSQGRTFRGYTF. For the CDR3, the DNA is TGTGCCAGCAGCCAGGGACGAACTTTTCGGGGCTACACCTTC.

The J gene is TRBJ2-5, the V gene TRBV11-2; no definite D call. The ends were cut back, 3 bases at V and 5 bases at J, with 10 bases in the middle. Germline-derived CDR1 and CDR2 are SGHAT and FQNNGV. The CDR3 spans 13 residues. CDR3 nucleotide sequence: TGTGCCAGCAGCTTGGGGAACTGGGAGACCCAGTACTTC. As protein: CASSLGNWETQYF.

This chain uses TRBV6-5 with TRBJ1-5; D ambiguous. Trimming took 6 bases from V and 6 from J, leaving 9 bases between them. Germline V gene data show CDR1 as MNHEY and CDR2 as SVGAGI. The CDR3 totals 12 residues. As DNA, the CDR3 is TGTGCCAGCAGAAATCCCCCTCAGCCCCAGCATTTT. This translates into CASRNPPQPQHF.

The rearrangement uses TRBV7-2 and TRBJ2-1; TRBD2 matches 10 bases. The trim removed 1 base at V and 6 bases at J, leaving 6 bases unmatched. Germline loops: CDR1 SGHTA, CDR2 FQGNSA. The CDR3 loop spans 16 amino acids. CDR3: CASSLGPAGGSNEQFF. CDR3 bases: TGTGCCAGCAGCTTAGGTCCAGCGGGGGGGAGCAATGAGCAGTTCTTC.

This chain connects TRBV29-1 to TRBJ1-4; D is perhaps TRBD1 (5 bases). The V gene's germline CDR1 is SQVTM and CDR2 ANQGSEA. The V end was cut by 7 bases, the J end by 7 bases, with 13 bases between. This CDR3 spans 12 amino acids. CDR3 protein: CSAGQGREKLFF. Written as DNA, the CDR3 is TGCAGCGCGGGGCAGGGTCGTGAAAAACTGTTTTTT. Together with reference TRBV29-1 and TRBJ1-4, the CDR3 gives the full variable domain: SAVISQKPSRDICQRGTSLTIQCQVDSQVTMMFWYRQQPGQSLTLIATANQGSEATYESGFVIDKFPISRPNLTFSTLTVSNMSPEDSSIYLCSAGQGREKLFFGSGTQLSVL.

This rearrangement joins TRBV5-1 to TRBJ2-1; 8 nucleotides agree with TRBD2. V shed 4 bases and J 10 bases; nucleotides not matched to a gene: 10. In germline, CDR1 is SGHRS, CDR2 YFSETQ. This CDR3 is built from 14 residues. The CDR3 spells CASSPHSGGPEQFF. Written as DNA, the CDR3 is TGCGCCAGCAGCCCCCACAGCGGGGGTCCCGAGCAGTTCTTC.

The chain carries TRBV5-4 and TRBJ1-4, with D unresolved. Trimming took off 7 bases at V and 0 bases at J, with 16 bases between the two ends. Germline CDR1 SGHNT, CDR2 YYREEE (reference sequence). The CDR3 runs 16 residues. Here the CDR3 DNA reads TGTGCCAGCTCTCCAGGAGCGACAACAACTAATGAAAAACTGTTTTTT. It yields the protein CASSPGATTTNEKLFF.

This rearrangement joins TRBV14 to TRBJ2-2, with 7 bases fitting TRBD2. Germline CDR1 and CDR2: SGHDN and FVKESK. V was pared by 0 bases and J by 4 bases, with 5 bases of the junction left unmatched. CDR3 length: 16 residues. CDR3 in DNA: TGTGCCAGCAGCCAAGAGAGCGGGGTACTCACCGGGGAGCTGTTTTTT. It is translated as CASSQESGVLTGELFF.

The V and J genes are TRBV19 and TRBJ2-5; D is perhaps TRBD2 (5 bases). Germline lookup yields CDR1 LNHDA and CDR2 SQIVND (reference sequence). The CDR3 extends over 14 amino acids. V lost 3 bases and J 4 bases, leaving 12 bases between the germline ends. The CDR3 DNA reads TGTGCCAGTAGTATTTGGCCCGGAGGAGAGACCCAGTACTTC. Encoded protein: CASSIWPGGETQYF.

This chain connects TRBV30 to TRBJ2-7; D unresolved. The CDR3 covers 14 residues. Trimming left V 5 bases short and J 0 bases short, with 14 bases between. Germline CDR1 reads GTSNPN; CDR2 reads SVGIG (reference sequence). CDR3: CAWAAQLSSYEQYF. CDR3 sequence (DNA): TGTGCCTGGGCCGCCCAGCTGAGCTCCTACGAGCAGTACTTC.

In nucleotides, the CDR3 is TGTGCCAGCAGTGGACGACTAGCGGGGGGCTACAATGAGCAGTTCTTC. Protein product: CASSGRLAGGYNEQFF. This chain connects TRBV6-1 to TRBJ2-1, with 13 bases lining up with TRBD2. The CDR3 is 16 residues long. Per germline, CDR1 MNHNS and CDR2 SASEGT. J was trimmed by 3 bases and V by 4 bases; bases with no gene match: 3.

The chain is built from TRBV29-1 and TRBJ2-1; no clear D. Germline V gives CDR1 SQVTM, CDR2 ANQGSEA. Trimming stripped 4 bases from V and 4 bases from J, with 14 bases between. The length of the CDR3 is 14 residues. CDR3 amino acids: CSVGPHLGYNEQFF. As DNA, the CDR3 is TGCAGCGTTGGGCCACATTTAGGGTACAATGAGCAGTTCTTC.

V is TRBV5-1 and J is TRBJ2-1, with 8 positions matching TRBD1. In germline, CDR1 is SGHRS, CDR2 YFSETQ. This CDR3 region has 17 residues. V shed 0 bases, J shed 7 bases, and the junction held 12 bases outside the gene matches. The DNA for the CDR3 is TGCGCCAGCAGCTTGGGGAGTGGGCAGGGGGCAAAGAATGAGCAGTTCTTC. Protein: CASSLGSGQGAKNEQFF.

The chain has TRBV4-1 and TRBJ2-7; D gene ambiguous. This CDR3 region has 13 residues. CDR1 and CDR2 from the germline V gene are MGHRA and YSYEKL. Trimming cost V 1 base and J 3 bases, with 7 bases left between them. The CDR3 DNA is TGCGCCAGCAGCCAAGCCTCGGGCTACGAGCAGTACTTC. Protein sequence: CASSQASGYEQYF.

V is TRBV27 and J is TRBJ2-1; a weak D match, TRBD2 (5 bases). V dropped 5 bases and J dropped 9 bases, with 11 bases sitting between them. CDR3 size: 12 residues. CDR1 and CDR2 from the germline V gene are MNHEY and SMNVEV (reference sequence). In nucleotides, the CDR3 is TGTGCCAGCAGTCCCACTAGTATTGAGCAGTTCTTC. This sequence encodes CASSPTSIEQFF.

V and J are TRBV29-1 and TRBJ1-1; D not certain. Germline V CDR1 and CDR2: SQVTM, ANQGSEA. The CDR3 sequence is 12 residues long. Trimming removed 5 bases at V and 3 bases at J, with 10 bases between. The CDR3 sequence is CSVRIQDTEAFF. For the CDR3, the DNA is TGCAGCGTTCGGATTCAGGACACTGAAGCTTTCTTT.

For the CDR3, the DNA is TGTGCCAGCTCCAAAGATGCCCGGGTCGTAAATTCACCCCTCCACTTT. Its translation: CASSKDARVVNSPLHF. This chain uses TRBV27 with TRBJ1-6, with D uncertain. This CDR3 is built from 16 residues. V was shortened by 8 bases and J by 7 bases, with 21 bases between the two germline ends. The germline gives CDR1 MNHEY, CDR2 SMNVEV (reference sequence).

The V call is TRBV19, the J call TRBJ1-6; 9 bases align to TRBD1. Trimming cost V 7 bases and J 8 bases; bases outside gene matches: 6. The CDR3 covers 14 residues. CDR1 LNHDA and CDR2 SQIVND come from the germline V gene (reference sequence). The CDR3 DNA follows: TGTGCCAGTAACCCGGACAGGGGTTATTCACCCCTCCACTTT. Protein sequence: CASNPDRGYSPLHF.

The chain joins TRBV27 to TRBJ1-6; D might be TRBD1 (5 bases). The CDR3 has 15 residues. Germline V CDR1 and CDR2: MNHEY, SMNVEV (reference sequence). V dropped 7 bases and J dropped 0 bases, with 10 bases sitting between them. For the CDR3, the DNA is TGTGCCAGCACGGGGCGGAGCTCCTATAATTCACCCCTCCACTTT. This encodes CASTGRSSYNSPLHF.

The chain joins TRBV6-6 to TRBJ1-1, with no clear D. Germline-derived CDR1 and CDR2 are MNHNY and SVGAGI (reference sequence). Trimming took off 7 bases at V and 9 bases at J, with 12 bases between the two ends. This CDR3 is 11 amino acids long. The CDR3 loop reads CASTRGDKAFF. The DNA for the CDR3 is TGTGCCAGCACTCGGGGTGATAAAGCTTTCTTT.

This chain links TRBV11-2 with TRBJ2-1; 11 positions match TRBD1. CDR1 is SGHAT, CDR2 FQNNGV, per germline. V lost 5 bases, J lost 6 bases, and 9 bases stayed unmatched. The CDR3 covers 16 residues. CDR3 loop: CASSPRAGTGGNEQFF. Written as DNA, the CDR3 is TGTGCCAGCAGCCCGCGCGCCGGGACAGGGGGCAATGAGCAGTTCTTC.

The chain recombines TRBV5-1 with TRBJ1-2; 9 nucleotides align to TRBD1. Germline loops: CDR1 SGHRS, CDR2 YFSETQ. This CDR3 spans 15 amino acids. The V and J ends lost 0 bases and 7 bases, in that order; junction bases with no gene match: 7. CDR3 region: CASSLAPGQGLGYTF. As DNA, the CDR3 is TGCGCCAGCAGCTTGGCCCCGGGACAGGGTCTTGGCTACACCTTC.

In this sample, this clone turned up once. J is TRBJ1-1 and V is TRBV18, with a possible D match to TRBD1 (5 bases). The V gene's germline CDR1 is KGHSH and CDR2 LQKENI. The CDR3 is 14 residues long. The V end lost 4 bases, the J end lost 5 bases, and 14 bases lay between the germline ends. For the CDR3, the DNA is TGTGCCAGCTCACGTAATTCCCCAGGGACTGAAGCTTTCTTT. Its translation: CASSRNSPGTEAFF.